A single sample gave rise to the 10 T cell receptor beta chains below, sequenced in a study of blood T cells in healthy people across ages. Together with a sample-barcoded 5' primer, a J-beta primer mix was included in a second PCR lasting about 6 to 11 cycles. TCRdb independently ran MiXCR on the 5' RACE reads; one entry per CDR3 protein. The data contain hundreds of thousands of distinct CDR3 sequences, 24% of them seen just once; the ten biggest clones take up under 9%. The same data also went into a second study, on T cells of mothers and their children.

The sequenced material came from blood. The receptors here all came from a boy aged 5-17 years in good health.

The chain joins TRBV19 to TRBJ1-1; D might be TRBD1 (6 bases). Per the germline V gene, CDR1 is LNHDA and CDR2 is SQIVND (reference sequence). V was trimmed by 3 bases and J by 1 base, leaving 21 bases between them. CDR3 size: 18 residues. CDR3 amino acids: CASSIGRYREVSNTEAFF. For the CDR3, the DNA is TGTGCCAGTAGTATTGGACGGTACAGGGAGGTTTCGAACACTGAAGCTTTCTTT.

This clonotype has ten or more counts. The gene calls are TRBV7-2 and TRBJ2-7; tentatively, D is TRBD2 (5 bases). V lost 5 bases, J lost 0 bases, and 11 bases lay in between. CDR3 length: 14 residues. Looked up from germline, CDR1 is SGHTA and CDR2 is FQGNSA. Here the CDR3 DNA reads TGTGCCAGCAGCCCCTCGGGGAACTCCTACGAGCAGTACTTC. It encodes CASSPSGNSYEQYF.

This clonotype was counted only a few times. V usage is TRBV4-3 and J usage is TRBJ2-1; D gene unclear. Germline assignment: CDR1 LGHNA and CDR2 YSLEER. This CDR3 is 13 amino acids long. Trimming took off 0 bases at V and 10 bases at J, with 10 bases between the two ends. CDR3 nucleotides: TGCGCCAGCAGCCAAGAACCCCATGAGGAGCAGTTCTTC. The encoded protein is CASSQEPHEEQFF.

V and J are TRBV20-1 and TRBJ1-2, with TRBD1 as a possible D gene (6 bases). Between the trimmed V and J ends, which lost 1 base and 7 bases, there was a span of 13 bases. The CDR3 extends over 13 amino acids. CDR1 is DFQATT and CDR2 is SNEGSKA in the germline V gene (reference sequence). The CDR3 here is CSARVRGLLGYTF. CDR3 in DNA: TGCAGTGCTAGAGTCAGGGGTCTGCTTGGCTACACCTTC.

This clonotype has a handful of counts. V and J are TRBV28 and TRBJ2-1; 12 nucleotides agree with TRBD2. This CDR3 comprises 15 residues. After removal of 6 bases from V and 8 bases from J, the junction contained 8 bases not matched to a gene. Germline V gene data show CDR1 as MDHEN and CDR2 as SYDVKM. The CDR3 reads CASSVRTSGNYEQFF. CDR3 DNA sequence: TGTGCCAGCAGCGTAAGGACTAGCGGGAACTATGAGCAGTTCTTC.

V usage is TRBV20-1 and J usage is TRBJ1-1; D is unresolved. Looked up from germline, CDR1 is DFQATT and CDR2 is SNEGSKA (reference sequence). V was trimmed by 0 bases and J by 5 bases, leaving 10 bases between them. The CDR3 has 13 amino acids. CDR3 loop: CSARDRLQTEAFF. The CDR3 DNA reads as TGCAGTGCTAGAGACCGCCTCCAAACTGAAGCTTTCTTT.

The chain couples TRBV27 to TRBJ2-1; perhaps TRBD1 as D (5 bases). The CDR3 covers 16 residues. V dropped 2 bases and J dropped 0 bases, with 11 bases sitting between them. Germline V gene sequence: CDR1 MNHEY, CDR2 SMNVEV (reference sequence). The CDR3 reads CASSLKGPSSYNEQFF. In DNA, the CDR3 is TGTGCCAGCAGTTTAAAGGGGCCAAGCTCCTACAATGAGCAGTTCTTC.

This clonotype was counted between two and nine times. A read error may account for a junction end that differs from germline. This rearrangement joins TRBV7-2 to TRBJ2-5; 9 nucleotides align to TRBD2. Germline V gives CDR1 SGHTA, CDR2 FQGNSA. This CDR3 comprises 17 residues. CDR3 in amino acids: CASRPTGASGTQEAQYF. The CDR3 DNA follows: TGTGCCAGCAGACCGACCGGGGCTAGCGGGACACAAGAGGCCCAGTACTTC.

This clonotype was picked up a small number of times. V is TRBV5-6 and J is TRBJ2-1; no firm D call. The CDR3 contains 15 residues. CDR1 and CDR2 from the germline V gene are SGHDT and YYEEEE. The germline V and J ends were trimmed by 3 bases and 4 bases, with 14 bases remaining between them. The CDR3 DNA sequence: TGTGCCAGCAGCTGGACGACATCCCTTTACAATGAGCAGTTCTTC. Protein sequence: CASSWTTSLYNEQFF.

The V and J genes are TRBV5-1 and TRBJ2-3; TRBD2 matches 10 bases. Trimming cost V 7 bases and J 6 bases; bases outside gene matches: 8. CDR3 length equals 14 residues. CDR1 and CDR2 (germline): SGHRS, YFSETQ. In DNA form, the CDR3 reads TGCGCCAGCGTCCTAGCGGGGGCCCGGGATACGCAGTATTTT. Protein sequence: CASVLAGARDTQYF.